This paragraph reports one T cell receptor (beta chain). The data are from a study of T-cell memory formation after mild COVID-19. This CDR3 has 18 amino acids. Germline V gene lookup returns CDR1 KGHDR and CDR2 SFDVKD. V lost 3 bases, J lost 8 bases, and 14 bases stayed unmatched. TCRdb analysed the 5' RACE reads with MiXCR anew, one entry per CDR3 protein. Altogether fewer than 600,000 distinct CDR3 sequences are present, about 22% being singletons, with the ten largest covering about 8.4%. The chain couples TRBV24-1 to TRBJ2-1, with 11 positions matching TRBD2. Sequencing was performed on PBMCs or a T cell subset sorted from them (not recorded which). This receptor was taken from an adult woman who had mild COVID-19 (a few samples of this study predate the infection). Cell type and time point are not known. CDR3 protein: CATSDRIAGGPYPDEQFF. The CDR3 nucleotides read TGTGCCACCAGTGATCGGATAGCGGGAGGGCCTTACCCCGATGAGCAGTTCTTC.